The 23 T cell receptor beta chains listed next were all sequenced from one sample in a study of blood T cells in healthy people across ages. Next came a second PCR, run for about 6 to 11 cycles, which used a sample-barcoded 5' primer along with a J-beta primer mix. One entry per CDR3 protein results from TCRdb running MiXCR on the 5' RACE reads. The data contain hundreds of thousands of distinct CDR3 sequences, about 28% of them singletons. The sequenced material came from blood. The origin of the receptors is a woman at least 80 years old in good health.

This clonotype showed up just a few times. The chain is built from TRBV12-3 or TRBV12-4 and TRBJ2-2, with 13 bases identical to TRBD2. V was pared by 5 bases and J by 4 bases, with 4 bases of the junction left unmatched. The CDR3 runs 16 residues. The CDR3 nucleotides read TGTGCCAGCAGTAAAGGACTAGCGGGGGTCACCGGGGAGCTGTTTTTT. It is translated as CASSKGLAGVTGELFF.

The V gene is TRBV28, the J gene TRBJ2-5, with 9 nucleotides matching TRBD1. Germline loops: CDR1 MDHEN, CDR2 SYDVKM. J was trimmed by 11 bases and V by 5 bases; bases with no gene match: 15. There are 15 residues in the CDR3. The CDR3 DNA reads TGTGCCAGCAGTACCACGGGACAGGGCCGATCTGAGCAGTACTTC. Its protein product is CASSTTGQGRSEQYF.

This clonotype was seen more than once but under ten times. This chain uses TRBV18 with TRBJ2-1; either TRBD1 or TRBD2 may supply D (5 bases each). Trimming pared 1 base from V and 4 bases from J, leaving 14 bases between. The CDR3 consists of 16 residues. Germline assignment: CDR1 KGHSH and CDR2 LQKENI. The CDR3 loop is CASSPRGVSWYNEQFF. Here the CDR3 DNA reads TGTGCCAGCTCACCACGAGGGGTTAGTTGGTACAATGAGCAGTTCTTC.

This clonotype occurred many times. V usage is TRBV28 and J usage is TRBJ2-7, with TRBD1 identical over 8 bases. CDR3 size: 12 residues. V lost 5 bases and J lost 5; bases outside the gene matches: 2. The germline gives CDR1 MDHEN, CDR2 SYDVKM. The CDR3 region is CASSRTGHEQYF. The CDR3, as DNA: TGTGCCAGCAGTCGGACAGGGCACGAGCAGTACTTC.

This clonotype has only a few counts. The rearrangement uses TRBV7-9 and TRBJ2-3; maybe TRBD1 (6 bases). Looked up from germline, CDR1 is SEHNR and CDR2 is FQNEAQ (reference sequence). The V end was cut by 3 bases, the J end by 6 bases, with 13 bases between. The length of the CDR3 is 14 residues. The chain's CDR3 is CASSFGGQRDTQYF. CDR3 nucleotide sequence: TGTGCCAGCAGCTTTGGGGGCCAGAGGGATACGCAGTATTTT.

This clonotype was detected many times. The V and J genes are TRBV27 and TRBJ2-7; possible D gene TRBD1, 6 bases. V gave up 5 bases and J gave up 2 bases, with 13 bases separating them. This CDR3 spans 14 amino acids. Germline CDR1 and CDR2: MNHEY and SMNVEV (reference sequence). CDR3 region: CASSRDPGAYEQYF. The DNA of the CDR3 is TGTGCCAGCAGTAGAGACCCAGGGGCCTACGAGCAGTACTTC.

This clonotype came up many times. The V gene is TRBV30, the J gene TRBJ2-3, with a weak D call TRBD2 (5 bases). Germline V gene data show CDR1 as GTSNPN and CDR2 as SVGIG (reference sequence). The CDR3 has 13 residues. Trimming took off 3 bases at V and 1 base at J, with 8 bases between the two ends. The CDR3 DNA reads as TGTGCCTGGAGACTAGGAGGCACAGATACGCAGTATTTT. Protein: CAWRLGGTDTQYF.

Worth noting for this clonotype: At one end the junction does not follow the germline gene, possibly because of a read error. This chain joins TRBV6-2 or TRBV6-3 and TRBJ2-1; 14 nucleotides agree with TRBD2. This CDR3 is 17 amino acids long. Germline V CDR1 and CDR2: MNHEY, SVGEGT. CDR3 bases: TGTGCCAGCAGGGGGGGACTAGCGGGGGTTTTCTACAATGAGCAGTGCTTC. The encoded protein is CASRGGLAGVFYNEQCF.

As to this clonotype: One base away lies a much larger clone, so this may be a sequencing read error. The chain recombines TRBV5-1 with TRBJ2-4, with D unclear. The end of the DNA fits TRBJ2-7 better, so the J call may be wrong. Looked up from germline, CDR1 is SGHRS and CDR2 is YFSETQ. CDR3 length: 12 residues. CDR3 bases: TGCGCCAGCAGCCCTGAAGGAATCGAGCAGTACGTC. This sequence encodes CASSPEGIEQYV.

V usage is TRBV2 and J usage is TRBJ2-1, with 13 bases fitting TRBD2. Germline trimming cut 7 bases from V and 3 bases from J; bases unmatched to any gene: 3. The CDR3 totals 15 residues. CDR1 is SNHLY, CDR2 FYNNEI, per germline. This CDR3 is CASITSGGVYNEQFF. CDR3 coding DNA: TGTGCCAGCATTACTAGCGGGGGGGTCTACAATGAGCAGTTCTTC.

This clonotype has more than one count but fewer than ten. This rearrangement joins TRBV20-1 to TRBJ2-7, with 8 bases that match TRBD2. This CDR3 has 13 amino acids. The junction had 5 bases not matched to a gene; V was cut back by 3 bases and J by 4 bases. The germline V gene has CDR1 DFQATT and CDR2 SNEGSKA (reference sequence). CDR3 coding DNA: TGCAGTGCTAGGTCTTTAGCGGGGTACGAGCAGTACTTC. Translation gives CSARSLAGYEQYF.

The sample holds many counts of this clonotype. J is TRBJ1-5 and V is TRBV4-2; 7 nucleotides line up with TRBD1. The J segment lost 1 base and the V segment lost 4 bases, leaving 13 bases of the junction unmatched. CDR3 length: 18 amino acids. CDR1 LGHNA and CDR2 YNFKEQ come from the germline V gene. CDR3 loop: CASSRDDFRTGSNQPQHF. DNA for the CDR3: TGTGCCAGCAGCCGGGACGATTTTCGGACAGGCAGCAATCAGCCCCAGCATTTT.

This clonotype was seen more than once but under ten times. J is TRBJ2-7 and V is TRBV19, with D possibly TRBD1 on 6 matching bases. This CDR3 contains 13 residues. Germline CDR1 LNHDA, CDR2 SQIVND (reference sequence). The V gene lost 3 bases and the J gene lost 5 bases, with 11 bases spanning the gap. CDR3 nucleotides: TGTGCCAGTAGTATCGCAGGGGAGAACGAGCAGTACTTC. Amino acids: CASSIAGENEQYF. The full variable domain, its missing parts supplied by reference TRBV19 and TRBJ2-7, is DGGITQSPKYLFRKEGQNVTLSCEQNLNHDAMYWYRQDPGQGLRLIYYSQIVNDFQKGDIAEGYSVSREKKESFPLTVTSAQKNPTAFYLCASSIAGENEQYFGPGTRLTVT.

This clonotype was detected ten times or more. V is TRBV12-3 or TRBV12-4 and J is TRBJ2-3; TRBD2 agrees at 11 bases. With 6 bases clipped from V and 6 bases from J, the junction kept 5 bases outside the gene matches. CDR3 length equals 14 residues. The CDR3 spells CASSRLAGKDTQYF. The CDR3 nucleotides read TGTGCCAGCAGCAGACTAGCGGGGAAGGATACGCAGTATTTT.

This clonotype has only a few counts. Given a much more abundant clone one base away, this may be a read error. In DNA, the CDR3 is TGTGCCAGCAGCTTAGGCCGGGACAGGGGCAATGAGCAGTACTTC. Its translation: CASSLGRDRGNEQYF. The chain couples TRBV11-1 to TRBJ2-5, with TRBD1 identical over 10 bases. V lost 1 base to trimming and J lost 11 bases; unmatched junction nucleotides: 10. CDR1 is SGHAT and CDR2 is FQDESV in the germline V gene (reference sequence). The CDR3 extends over 15 amino acids. Complete variable domain (other parts from reference TRBV11-1 and TRBJ2-5): EAEVAQSPRYKITEKSQAVAFWCDPISGHATLYWYRQILGQGPELLVQFQDESVVDDSQLPKDRFSAERLKGVDSTLKIQPAELGDSAMYLCASSLGRDRGNEQYFGPGTRLLVL.

This clonotype was recorded many times. The chain joins TRBV28 to TRBJ2-6; D is possibly TRBD1 (6 bases). Germline values: CDR1 MDHEN, CDR2 SYDVKM. CDR3 length equals 18 residues. V was shortened by 2 bases and J by 0 bases, with 14 bases between the two germline ends. The CDR3 reads CASSLVGGAHSGANVLTF. DNA for the CDR3: TGTGCCAGCAGTTTAGTTGGGGGCGCCCACTCTGGGGCCAACGTCCTGACTTTC.

In this sample, this clonotype turned up many times. The genes are TRBV15 and TRBJ1-4; 9 bases match TRBD1. CDR1 and CDR2 from the germline V gene are LNHNV and YYDKDF (reference sequence). The V gene end was trimmed by 8 bases and the J gene end by 7 bases; junction bases not matched to a gene: 11. This CDR3 has 15 amino acids. CDR3 protein: CATRNRDREGEKLFF. The DNA of the CDR3 is TGTGCCACCCGTAATCGGGACAGGGAAGGTGAAAAACTGTTTTTT.

Many counts were recorded for this clonotype. The rearrangement uses TRBV3-1 and TRBJ2-1, with TRBD2 matching over 9 bases. CDR1 and CDR2 from the germline V gene are LGHDT and YNNKEL (reference sequence). Unmatched junction bases numbered 5, after V lost 0 bases and J lost 8 bases. The CDR3 spans 15 residues. The CDR3 loop reads CASSQEAGGPDEQFF. The CDR3, as DNA: TGTGCCAGCAGCCAAGAGGCGGGGGGGCCTGATGAGCAGTTCTTC.

As for this clonotype: Being one base from a much bigger clone, this may be a read error. The V call is TRBV12-3 or TRBV12-4, the J call TRBJ1-2; D gene unclear. The V end lost 6 bases, the J end lost 5 bases, and 13 bases lay between the germline ends. The CDR3 spans 13 residues. The DNA of the CDR3 is TGTGCCAGCAGGTTAACGGGTCCTTATGGCTACACCTTC. As protein: CASRLTGPYGYTF.

This clonotype was seen a handful of times. This chain joins TRBV5-5 and TRBJ2-1; no firm D call. V was cut by 3 bases and J by 9 bases, with 7 bases left in between. Germline lookup yields CDR1 SGHKS and CDR2 YYEKEE (reference sequence). The CDR3 is 11 amino acids. The CDR3 nucleotides read TGTGCCAGCAGCTGGATAACTGAGCAGTTCTTC. Protein sequence: CASSWITEQFF.

There are a few counts of this clonotype. The J gene is TRBJ1-5, the V gene TRBV6-6, with a possible D match to TRBD1 (6 bases). This CDR3 region has 14 residues. Trimming took off 2 bases at V and 5 bases at J, with 10 bases between the two ends. The germline V gene encodes CDR1 MNHNY and CDR2 SVGAGI (reference sequence). CDR3 sequence (DNA): TGTGCCAGCAGTTACACAGGGTTGGATCAGCCCCAGCATTTT. Translating it yields CASSYTGLDQPQHF.

This clonotype occurred many times. This chain connects TRBV20-1 to TRBJ2-3, with D possibly TRBD2 on 5 matching bases. Trimming removed 0 bases at V and 3 bases at J, with 13 bases between. This CDR3 contains 15 residues. CDR1 DFQATT and CDR2 SNEGSKA come from the germline V gene (reference sequence). CDR3: CSARDMRESTDTQYF. The CDR3 DNA reads as TGCAGTGCTAGAGATATGAGGGAGTCGACAGATACGCAGTATTTT.

A remark on this clonotype: A read error may produce the germline difference seen at one junction end. The V call is TRBV5-6, the J call TRBJ2-3, with 9 nucleotides matching TRBD2. The CDR3 has 16 residues. The germline V gene encodes CDR1 SGHDT and CDR2 YYEEEE. The CDR3, as DNA: TGTGGCAGCAGCTTTAGGCGGGGGGGCAACACAGATGCGCAGTATTTT. Protein product: CGSSFRRGGNTDAQYF.